This entry describes one T cell receptor beta chain. The target antigen is unknown. Germline CDR1 reads LNHDA; CDR2 reads SQIVND (reference sequence). This CDR3 comprises 14 residues. Trimming took off 5 bases at V and 7 bases at J, with 15 bases between the two ends. This sample was taken from a study of T cell responses to AZD1222 COVID-19 vaccine. Whole-study context: Pooling covered second doses at about 4 or about 12 weeks. Study observations and caveats: Unmutated variant regions are reportedly targeted by nearly half of spike-specific TCRs. Spike-spanning, vaccine-associated CD4 TCRs were dominant at 160-218 and 743-854. There were mostly white British donors and more females than males, and clonal diversity was possibly underestimated.

Profiling relied on immunoSEQ multiplex PCR, and the TCRdb table lists in-frame clones only, not all of them. The sample consists of about 53,000 clones, approximately 88% of them appearing once. The V and J genes are TRBV19 and TRBJ2-1; D assignment may be TRBD1 or TRBD2 (5 bases each). This clonotype was sampled from an adult in good health. This sample comprised peripheral blood, obtained on day 0 of AZD1222 vaccination. CDR3 residues: CASSPRRGENEQFF. CDR3 DNA sequence: TGTGCCAGTAGTCCTCGTAGAGGGGAAAATGAGCAGTTCTTC.